This entry lists 5 T cell receptor beta chains sequenced from one sample in a study of cytomegalovirus exposure and HLA in healthy donors. The PCR was carried out with 60 Vbeta primers and 13 Jbeta primers. Profiled with immunoSEQ multiplex PCR; TCRdb holds only in-frame clones, not every one. In total, the table holds some 110,000 clones. The sequenced sample was PBMCs. The receptor source for this set is a man aged 30-40 years in good health and CMV-seronegative.

The genes are TRBV5-1 and TRBJ2-7; tentatively, D is TRBD2 (5 bases). Per germline, CDR1 SGHRS and CDR2 YFSETQ. The V end lost 0 bases, the J end lost 0 bases, and 7 bases lay between the germline ends. The length of the CDR3 is 14 residues. The CDR3 loop is CASSLAGNSYEQYF. Written as DNA, the CDR3 is TGCGCCAGCAGCTTGGCCGGGAACTCCTACGAGCAGTACTTC.

The rearrangement links TRBV15 to TRBJ1-2; 7 bases fit TRBD1. The germline CDR1 and CDR2 sequences are LNHNV and YYDKDF (reference sequence). The CDR3 is 13 residues long. V lost 4 bases, J lost 3 bases, and 2 bases stayed unmatched. This chain's CDR3 is CATSTTGHYGYTF. CDR3 DNA: TGTGCCACCAGCACGACAGGGCACTATGGCTACACCTTC.

V and J are TRBV6-1 and TRBJ2-1, with 15 bases fitting TRBD2. Losses at the gene ends were 6 bases for V and 7 bases for J; bases not matched to a gene: 4. The CDR3 length is 15 residues. Germline CDR1 reads MNHNS; CDR2 reads SASEGT. The CDR3 DNA follows: TGTGCCAGCAGATCGGGACTAGCGGGAGGAAATGAGCAGTTCTTC. It yields the protein CASRSGLAGGNEQFF.

The genes are TRBV11-2 and TRBJ1-1; 7 bases line up with TRBD1. J was trimmed by 3 bases and V by 5 bases; bases with no gene match: 9. The CDR3 sequence is 15 residues long. Germline V gene lookup returns CDR1 SGHAT and CDR2 FQNNGV. CDR3 amino acids: CASSPRGPAYTEAFF. In DNA form, the CDR3 reads TGTGCCAGCAGCCCGAGGGGGCCGGCGTACACTGAAGCTTTCTTT.

This rearrangement joins TRBV5-1 to TRBJ2-7; 7 bases are shared with TRBD2. Per germline, CDR1 SGHRS and CDR2 YFSETQ. Trimming took 4 bases from V and 3 from J; bases not matched to a gene: 7. The CDR3 is 14 residues long. The CDR3 DNA reads TGCGCCAGCAGCGGAACGGGAGGAAGCTACGAGCAGTACTTC. Translation: CASSGTGGSYEQYF.